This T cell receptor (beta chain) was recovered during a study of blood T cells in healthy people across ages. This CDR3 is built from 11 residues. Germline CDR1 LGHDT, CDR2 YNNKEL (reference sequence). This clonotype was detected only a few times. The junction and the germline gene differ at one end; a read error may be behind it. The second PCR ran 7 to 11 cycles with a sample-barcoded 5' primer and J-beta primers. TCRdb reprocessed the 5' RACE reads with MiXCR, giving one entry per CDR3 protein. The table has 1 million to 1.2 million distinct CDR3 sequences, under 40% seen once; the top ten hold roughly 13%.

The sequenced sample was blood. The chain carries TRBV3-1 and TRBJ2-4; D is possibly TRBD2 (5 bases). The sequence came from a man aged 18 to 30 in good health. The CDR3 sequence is CASSQEGRRYF. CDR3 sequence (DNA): TGTGCCAGCAGTCAAGAGGGCCGGCGGTACTTC.